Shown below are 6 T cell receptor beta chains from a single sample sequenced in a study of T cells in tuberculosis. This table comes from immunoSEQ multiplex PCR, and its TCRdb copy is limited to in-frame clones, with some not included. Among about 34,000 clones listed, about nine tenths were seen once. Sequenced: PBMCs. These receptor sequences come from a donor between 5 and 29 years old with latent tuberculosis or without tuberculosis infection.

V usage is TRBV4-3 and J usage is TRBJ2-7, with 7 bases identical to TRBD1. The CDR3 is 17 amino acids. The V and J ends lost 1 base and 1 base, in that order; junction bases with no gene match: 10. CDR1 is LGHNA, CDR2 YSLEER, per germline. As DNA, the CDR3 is TGCGCCAGCAGCCAAGGAACCGGGACAGTCCGGTCCTACGAGCAGTACTTC. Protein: CASSQGTGTVRSYEQYF.

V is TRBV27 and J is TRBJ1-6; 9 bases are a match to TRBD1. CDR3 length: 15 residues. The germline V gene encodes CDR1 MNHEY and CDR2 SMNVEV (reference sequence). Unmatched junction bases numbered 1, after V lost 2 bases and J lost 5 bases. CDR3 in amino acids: CASSLGTGNNSPLHF. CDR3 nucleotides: TGTGCCAGCAGTTTAGGGACAGGGAATAATTCACCCCTCCACTTT.

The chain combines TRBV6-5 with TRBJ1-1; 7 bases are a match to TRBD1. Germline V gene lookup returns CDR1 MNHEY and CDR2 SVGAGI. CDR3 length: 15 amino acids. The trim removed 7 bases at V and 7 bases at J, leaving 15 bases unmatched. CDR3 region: CASTPEGAGLLEAFF. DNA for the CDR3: TGTGCCAGCACTCCCGAGGGGGCCGGTTTGCTTGAAGCTTTCTTT.

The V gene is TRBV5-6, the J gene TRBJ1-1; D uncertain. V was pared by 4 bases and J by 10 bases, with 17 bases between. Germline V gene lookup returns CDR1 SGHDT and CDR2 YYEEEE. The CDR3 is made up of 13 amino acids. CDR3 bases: TGTGCCAGCAGCCCGAGACCGGGAACCAGAGCTTTCTTT. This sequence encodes CASSPRPGTRAFF.

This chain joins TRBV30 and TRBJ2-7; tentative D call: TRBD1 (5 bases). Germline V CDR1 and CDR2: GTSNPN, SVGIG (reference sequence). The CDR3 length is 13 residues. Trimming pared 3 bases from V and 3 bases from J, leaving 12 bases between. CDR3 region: CAWRSDRGYEQYF. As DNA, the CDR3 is TGTGCCTGGAGGTCCGACAGAGGCTACGAGCAGTACTTC.

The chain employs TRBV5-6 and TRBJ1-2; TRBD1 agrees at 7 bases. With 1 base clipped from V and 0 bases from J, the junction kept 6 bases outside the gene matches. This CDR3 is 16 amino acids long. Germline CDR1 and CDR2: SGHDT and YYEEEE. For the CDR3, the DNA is TGTGCCAGCAGCTTGTCGGGACAGAGAGCTAACTATGGCTACACCTTC. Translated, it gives CASSLSGQRANYGYTF.